This TCR beta chain was captured in a study of human T cells and chemical hapten exposure. Study as a whole: Donors were sensitized with 2% DPC on the upper inner arm. Across its approximately 25 weeks, the study gave patients weekly diphenylcyclopropenone doses to the scalp. Findings of the study overall: Donors had alopecia, so their immune response may differ from healthy people's.

This clonotype was seen a handful of times. Its cognate antigen is unknown. During construction of the library, unique molecular identifiers were attached to individual cDNA molecules for quantitative, reproducible TCR counting. TCRdb passed the RACE reads through MiXCR, listing each CDR3 protein once. The sample has 95,000 to 150,000 distinct CDR3 sequences; roughly 13% are singletons. Time point described: pre-sensitization, week 0. Treatment specified: therapeutic diphenylcyclopropenone sensitization with weekly scalp DPC. The CDR3 has 15 amino acids. V gave up 4 bases and J gave up 8 bases; unmatched junction bases: 11. CDR1 and CDR2 (germline): SGHAT, FQNNGV.

The rearrangement uses TRBV11-2 and TRBJ1-2; the match to TRBD1 covers 9 bases. This clonotype was sampled from a woman aged 18 to 35 with alopecia areata. Some clones in this sample may be carry-over from other donors' samples. The sequences come from whole blood, collected in connection with sensitization to the hapten diphenylcyclopropenone (DPC). The CDR3 region has the DNA TGTGCCAGCAGCTCCCTCCAACGGACAGGGGACGGCTACACCTTC. It encodes CASSSLQRTGDGYTF.